Presented here are 6 T cell receptor beta chains from one specimen sequenced in a study of Tregs in tolerant kidney transplant recipients. What these receptors recognize is not known. Sequencing used immunoSEQ multiplex PCR; TCRdb keeps in-frame clones, though not all of them. The sample yields around 4,300 clones, approximately 53% seen once. Sequenced sample: CD8+ T cells from blood cultured with allogeneic cells. These receptors all stem from a human donor in good health.

This clone was seen more than once but under ten times. The CDR3 coding sequence is TGTGCCAGTACTCCGGGACCGGGTAGGGGCTACACCTTC. Protein sequence: CASTPGPGRGYTF. The chain uses TRBV19 and TRBJ1-2, with D possibly matching TRBD1 (5 bases). CDR1 is LNHDA and CDR2 is SQIVND in the germline V gene (reference sequence). This CDR3 spans 13 amino acids. V was pared by 7 bases and J by 8 bases, with 17 bases between.

In its sample, this clone was seen a few times. The rearrangement links TRBV19 to TRBJ1-2; D gene uncertain. This CDR3 has 12 amino acids. V lost 6 bases to trimming and J lost 8 bases, with 13 bases between them. Germline V gene lookup returns CDR1 LNHDA and CDR2 SQIVND (reference sequence). CDR3 sequence reads: CASSIGLIGYTF. The DNA of the CDR3 is TGTGCCAGTAGCATCGGGCTGATCGGCTACACCTTC.

This chain links TRBV27 with TRBJ1-1; the match to TRBD1 covers 9 bases. This CDR3 region has 16 residues. V lost 2 bases, J lost 4 bases, and 8 bases stayed unmatched. Germline loops: CDR1 MNHEY, CDR2 SMNVEV (reference sequence). CDR3 residues: CASSLLTTGGLTEAFF. The CDR3 nucleotides read TGTGCCAGCAGTTTACTTACAACAGGGGGCCTCACTGAAGCTTTCTTT.

CDR3 protein: CASSPALSSYNEQFF. CDR3 DNA sequence: TGCGCCAGCAGCCCGGCCCTTAGCTCCTACAATGAGCAGTTCTTC. V gene TRBV4-1 combines with J gene TRBJ2-1; D unresolved. The CDR3 consists of 15 residues. Trimming left V 4 bases short and J 0 bases short, with 10 bases between. Per the germline V gene, CDR1 is MGHRA and CDR2 is YSYEKL.

V and J are TRBV7-9 and TRBJ2-1; 10 bases fit TRBD2. The germline gives CDR1 SEHNR, CDR2 FQNEAQ (reference sequence). The CDR3 is made up of 16 amino acids. V lost 5 bases to trimming and J lost 1 base; unmatched junction nucleotides: 5. This chain's CDR3 is CASSPSGRGSYNEQFF. Here the CDR3 DNA reads TGTGCCAGCAGCCCGAGCGGGAGGGGGTCCTACAATGAGCAGTTCTTC.

The V call is TRBV6-1, the J call TRBJ2-3; 10 positions agree with TRBD2. Unmatched junction bases numbered 6, after V lost 9 bases and J lost 0 bases. Germline CDR1 and CDR2: MNHNS and SASEGT. This CDR3 is built from 15 residues. The CDR3 loop is CASGGLAFSTDTQYF. The CDR3 DNA follows: TGTGCCAGTGGGGGACTAGCGTTTAGCACAGATACGCAGTATTTT.